The T cell receptor beta chain described here comes from a study of T cell responses to AZD1222 COVID-19 vaccine. From germline, CDR1 is SGDLS and CDR2 YYNGEE. Trimming removed 1 base from V and 4 bases from J, with 6 bases in between. The CDR3 has 13 amino acids. TCRdb's copy holds only in-frame clones and misses some; the assay was immunoSEQ multiplex PCR. The sample gives roughly 190,000 clones, approximately 93% of which show up once; approximately 3.7% is in the top ten. Overall study findings and caveats: Baseline antibody screening turned up just six or seven seropositive AZD1222 recipients. Spike-specific TCR breadth and depth grew following two AZD1222 doses.

About this clone itself: The antigen remains unidentified.

The gene calls are TRBV9 and TRBJ1-5; no clear D. The clonotype originates from an adult who received the AZD1222 COVID-19 vaccine. The sample here was peripheral blood, taken 28 days after the second AZD1222 dose. The CDR3 DNA reads TGTGCCAGCAGCGTATCCTGGAATCAGCCCCAGCATTTT. Encoded protein: CASSVSWNQPQHF.